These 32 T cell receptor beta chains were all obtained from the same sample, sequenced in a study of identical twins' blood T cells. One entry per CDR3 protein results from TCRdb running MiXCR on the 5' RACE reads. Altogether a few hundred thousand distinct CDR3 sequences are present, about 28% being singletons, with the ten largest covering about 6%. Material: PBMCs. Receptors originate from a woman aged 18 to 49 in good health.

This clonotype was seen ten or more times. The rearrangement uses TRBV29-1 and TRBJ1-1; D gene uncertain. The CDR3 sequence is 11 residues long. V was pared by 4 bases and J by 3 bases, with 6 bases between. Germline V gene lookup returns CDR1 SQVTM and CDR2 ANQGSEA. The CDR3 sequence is CSVGLYTEAFF. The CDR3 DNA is TGCAGCGTTGGATTGTACACTGAAGCTTTCTTT.

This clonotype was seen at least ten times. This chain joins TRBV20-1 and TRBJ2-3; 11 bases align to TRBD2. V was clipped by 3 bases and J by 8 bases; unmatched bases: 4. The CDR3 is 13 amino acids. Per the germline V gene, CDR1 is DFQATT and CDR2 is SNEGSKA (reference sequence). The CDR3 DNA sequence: TGCAGTGCTAGTGGGACTAGCGGTGCTACGCAGTATTTT. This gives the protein CSASGTSGATQYF.

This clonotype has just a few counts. The CDR3 DNA reads as TGTGCCAGCAGCCAACGTGGAAGCACAGATACGCAGTATTTT. This sequence encodes CASSQRGSTDTQYF. The rearrangement links TRBV3-1 to TRBJ2-3; no reliable D call. The CDR3 consists of 14 residues. Per the germline V gene, CDR1 is LGHDT and CDR2 is YNNKEL (reference sequence). The germline V and J ends were trimmed by 2 bases and 0 bases, with 6 bases remaining between them.

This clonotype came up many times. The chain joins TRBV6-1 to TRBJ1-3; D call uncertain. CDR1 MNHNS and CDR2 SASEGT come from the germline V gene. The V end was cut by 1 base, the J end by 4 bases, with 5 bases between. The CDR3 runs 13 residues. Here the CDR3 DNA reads TGTGCCAGCAGTGAAGTTTGGGGAAACACCATATATTTT. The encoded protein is CASSEVWGNTIYF.

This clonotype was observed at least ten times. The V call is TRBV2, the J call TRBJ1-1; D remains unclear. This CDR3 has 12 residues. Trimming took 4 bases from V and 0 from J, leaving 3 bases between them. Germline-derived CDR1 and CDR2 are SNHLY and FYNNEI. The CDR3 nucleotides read TGTGCCAGCAGTGGTTTGAACACTGAAGCTTTCTTT. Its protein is CASSGLNTEAFF.

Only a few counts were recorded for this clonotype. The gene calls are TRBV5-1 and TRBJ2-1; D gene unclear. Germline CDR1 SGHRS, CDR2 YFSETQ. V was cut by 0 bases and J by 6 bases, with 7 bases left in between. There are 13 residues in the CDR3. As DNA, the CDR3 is TGCGCCAGCAGCTTGGGGCAGCTCAATGAGCAGTTCTTC. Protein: CASSLGQLNEQFF.

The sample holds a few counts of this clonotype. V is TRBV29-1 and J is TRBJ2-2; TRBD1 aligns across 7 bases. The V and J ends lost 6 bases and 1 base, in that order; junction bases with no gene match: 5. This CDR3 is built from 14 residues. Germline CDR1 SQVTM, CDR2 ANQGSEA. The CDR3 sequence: CSVSDRVNTGELFF. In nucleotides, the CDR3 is TGCAGCGTCTCTGACAGGGTGAACACCGGGGAGCTGTTTTTT.

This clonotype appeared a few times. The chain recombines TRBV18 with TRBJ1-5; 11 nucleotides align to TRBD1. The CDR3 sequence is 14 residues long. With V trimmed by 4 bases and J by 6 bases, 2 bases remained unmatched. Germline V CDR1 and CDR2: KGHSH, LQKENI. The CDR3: CASSLGTGGQPQHF. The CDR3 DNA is TGTGCCAGCTCACTCGGGACAGGGGGTCAGCCCCAGCATTTT.

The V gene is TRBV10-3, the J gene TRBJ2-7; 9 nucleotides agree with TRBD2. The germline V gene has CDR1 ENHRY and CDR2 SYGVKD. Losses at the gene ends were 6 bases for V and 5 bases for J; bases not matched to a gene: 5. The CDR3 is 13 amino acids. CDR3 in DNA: TGTGCCATCAGATTAGCGGGAGAAGACGAGCAGTACTTC. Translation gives CAIRLAGEDEQYF.

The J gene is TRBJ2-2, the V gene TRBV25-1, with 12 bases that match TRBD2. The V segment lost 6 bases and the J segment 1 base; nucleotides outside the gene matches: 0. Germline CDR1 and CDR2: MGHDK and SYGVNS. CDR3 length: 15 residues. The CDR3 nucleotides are TGTGCCAGCAGACTAGCGGGAGGGAACACCGGGGAGCTGTTTTTT. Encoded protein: CASRLAGGNTGELFF.

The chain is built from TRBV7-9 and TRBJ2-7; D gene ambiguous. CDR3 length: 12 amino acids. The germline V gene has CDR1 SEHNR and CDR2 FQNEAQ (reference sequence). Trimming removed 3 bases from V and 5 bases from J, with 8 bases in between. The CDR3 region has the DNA TGTGCCAGCAGCTTCAACGGAAACGAGCAGTACTTC. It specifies CASSFNGNEQYF.

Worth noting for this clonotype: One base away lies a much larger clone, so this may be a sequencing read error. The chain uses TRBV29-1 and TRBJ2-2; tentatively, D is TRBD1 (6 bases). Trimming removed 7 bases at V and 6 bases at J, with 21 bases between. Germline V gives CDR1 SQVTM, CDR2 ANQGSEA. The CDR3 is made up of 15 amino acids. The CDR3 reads CSAKVEAGVAGELFF. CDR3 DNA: TGCAGCGCAAAAGTTGAGGCAGGGGTTGCCGGGGAGCTGTTTTTT.

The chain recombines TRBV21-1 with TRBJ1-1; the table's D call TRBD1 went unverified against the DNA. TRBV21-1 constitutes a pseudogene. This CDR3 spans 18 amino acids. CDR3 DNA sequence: TGTGCCAGCAGCAAAGTAGGGGGACAGGGGGCTCCCGACACTGAAGCTTTCTTT. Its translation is CASSKVGGQGAPDTEAFF.

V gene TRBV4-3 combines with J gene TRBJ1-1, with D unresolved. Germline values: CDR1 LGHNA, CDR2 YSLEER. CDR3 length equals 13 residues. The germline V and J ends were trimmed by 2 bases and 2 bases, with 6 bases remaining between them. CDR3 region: CASSQLVNTEAFF. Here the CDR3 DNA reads TGCGCCAGCAGCCAACTCGTTAACACTGAAGCTTTCTTT.

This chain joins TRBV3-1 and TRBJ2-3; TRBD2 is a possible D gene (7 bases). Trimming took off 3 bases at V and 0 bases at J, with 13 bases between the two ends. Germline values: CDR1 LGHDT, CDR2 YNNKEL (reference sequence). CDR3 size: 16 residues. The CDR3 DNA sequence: TGTGCCAGCAGCCAGTGGGGGCGGGAGAGCACAGATACGCAGTATTTT. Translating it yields CASSQWGRESTDTQYF.

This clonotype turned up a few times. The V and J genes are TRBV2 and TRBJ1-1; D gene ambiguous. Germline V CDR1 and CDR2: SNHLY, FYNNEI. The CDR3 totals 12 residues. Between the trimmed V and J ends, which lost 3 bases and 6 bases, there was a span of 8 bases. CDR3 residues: CASSDQAPEAFF. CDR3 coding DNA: TGTGCCAGCAGTGACCAAGCCCCTGAAGCTTTCTTT.

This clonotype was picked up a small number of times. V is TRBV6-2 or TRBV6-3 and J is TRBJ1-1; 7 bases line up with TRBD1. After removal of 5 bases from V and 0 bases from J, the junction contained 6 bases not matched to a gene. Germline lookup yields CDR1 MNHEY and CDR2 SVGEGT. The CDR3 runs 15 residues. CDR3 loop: CASSGTAGMNTEAFF. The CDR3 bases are TGTGCCAGCAGTGGGACAGCTGGGATGAACACTGAAGCTTTCTTT.

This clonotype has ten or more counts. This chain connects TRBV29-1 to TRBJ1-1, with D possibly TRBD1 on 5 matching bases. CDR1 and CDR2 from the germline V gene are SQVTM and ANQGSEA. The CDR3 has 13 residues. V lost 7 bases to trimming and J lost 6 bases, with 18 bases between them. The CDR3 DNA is TGCAGCGGGGCCAGGGTCGATTGGTCTGAAGCTTTCTTT. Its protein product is CSGARVDWSEAFF.

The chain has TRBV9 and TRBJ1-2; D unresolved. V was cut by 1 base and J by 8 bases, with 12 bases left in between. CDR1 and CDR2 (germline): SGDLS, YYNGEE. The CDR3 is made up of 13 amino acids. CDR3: CASSVFGEGGYTF. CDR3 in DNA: TGTGCCAGCAGCGTATTTGGCGAGGGCGGCTACACCTTC.

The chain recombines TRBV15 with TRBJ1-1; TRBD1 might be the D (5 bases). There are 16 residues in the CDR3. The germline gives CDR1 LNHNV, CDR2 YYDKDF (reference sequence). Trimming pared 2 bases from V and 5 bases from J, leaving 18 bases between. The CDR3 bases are TGTGCCACCAGCAGACTCTTCACAGGTGTGGGAACTGAAGCTTTCTTT. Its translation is CATSRLFTGVGTEAFF.

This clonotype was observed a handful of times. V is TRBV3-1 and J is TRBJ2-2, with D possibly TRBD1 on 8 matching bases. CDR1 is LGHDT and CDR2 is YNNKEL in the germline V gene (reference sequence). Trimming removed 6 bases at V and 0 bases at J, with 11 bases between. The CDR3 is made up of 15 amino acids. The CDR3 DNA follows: TGTGCCAGCAGACAGGGGGGGACGAACACCGGGGAGCTGTTTTTT. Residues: CASRQGGTNTGELFF.

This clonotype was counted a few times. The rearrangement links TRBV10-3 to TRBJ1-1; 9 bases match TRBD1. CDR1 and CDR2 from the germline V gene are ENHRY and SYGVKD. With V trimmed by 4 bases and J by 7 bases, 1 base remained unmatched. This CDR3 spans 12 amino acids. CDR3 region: CAISGTGVEAFF. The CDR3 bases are TGTGCCATCAGTGGGACAGGGGTTGAAGCTTTCTTT.

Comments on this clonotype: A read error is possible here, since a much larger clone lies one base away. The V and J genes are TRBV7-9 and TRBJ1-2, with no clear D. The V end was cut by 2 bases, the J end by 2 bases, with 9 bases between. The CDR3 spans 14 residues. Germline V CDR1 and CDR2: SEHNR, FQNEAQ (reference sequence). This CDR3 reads CASSLCSGNYGYTF. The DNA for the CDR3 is TGTGCCAGCAGCTTATGTTCTGGGAACTATGGCTACACCTTC.

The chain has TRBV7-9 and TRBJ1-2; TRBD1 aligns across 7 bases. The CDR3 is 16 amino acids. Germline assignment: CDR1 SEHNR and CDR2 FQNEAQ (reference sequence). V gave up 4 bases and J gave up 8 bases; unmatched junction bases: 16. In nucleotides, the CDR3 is TGTGCCAGCAGCTCTGGCAGAGGACAGGTCACCGGGGGCTACACCTTC. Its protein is CASSSGRGQVTGGYTF.

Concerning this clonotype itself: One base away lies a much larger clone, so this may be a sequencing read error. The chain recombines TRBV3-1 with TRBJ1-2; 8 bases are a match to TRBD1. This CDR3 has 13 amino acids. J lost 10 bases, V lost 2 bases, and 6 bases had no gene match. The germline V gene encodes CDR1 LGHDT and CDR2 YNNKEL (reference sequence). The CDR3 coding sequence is TGTGCCAGCAGCCAATCGGACAGGGATGACTACACCTTC. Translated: CASSQSDRDDYTF.

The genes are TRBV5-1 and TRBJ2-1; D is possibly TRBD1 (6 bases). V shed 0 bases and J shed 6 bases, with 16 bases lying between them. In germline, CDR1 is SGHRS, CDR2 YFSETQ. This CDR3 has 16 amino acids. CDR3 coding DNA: TGCGCCAGCAGCTTGGAATTTGGGGGCAGGGGCAATGAGCAGTTCTTC. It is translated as CASSLEFGGRGNEQFF.

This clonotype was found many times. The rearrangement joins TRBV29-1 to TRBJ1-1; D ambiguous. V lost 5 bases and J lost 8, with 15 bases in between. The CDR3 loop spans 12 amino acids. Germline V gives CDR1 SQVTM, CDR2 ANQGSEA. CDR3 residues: CSVRYGRWEAFF. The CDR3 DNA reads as TGCAGCGTTAGGTATGGGAGGTGGGAAGCTTTCTTT. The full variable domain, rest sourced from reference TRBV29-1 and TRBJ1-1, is SAVISQKPSRDICQRGTSLTIQCQVDSQVTMMFWYRQQPGQSLTLIATANQGSEATYESGFVIDKFPISRPNLTFSTLTVSNMSPEDSSIYLCSVRYGRWEAFFGQGTRLTVV.

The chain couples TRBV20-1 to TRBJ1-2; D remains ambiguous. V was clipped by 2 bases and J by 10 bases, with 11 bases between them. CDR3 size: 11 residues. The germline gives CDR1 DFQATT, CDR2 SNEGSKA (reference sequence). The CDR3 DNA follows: TGCAGTGCTAGATATCAGAGCTTCTACACCTTC. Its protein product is CSARYQSFYTF.

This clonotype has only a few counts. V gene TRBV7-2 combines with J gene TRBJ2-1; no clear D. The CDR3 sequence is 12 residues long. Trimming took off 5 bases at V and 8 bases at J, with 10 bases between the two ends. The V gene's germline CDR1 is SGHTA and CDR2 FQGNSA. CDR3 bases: TGTGCCAGCAGCATATACCCACATGAGCAGTTCTTC. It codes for CASSIYPHEQFF. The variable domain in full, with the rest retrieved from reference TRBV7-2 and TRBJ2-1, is GAGVSQSPSNKVTEKGKDVELRCDPISGHTALYWYRQSLGQGLEFLIYFQGNSAPDKSGLPSDRFSAERTGGSVSTLTIQRTQQEDSAVYLCASSIYPHEQFFGPGTRLTVL.

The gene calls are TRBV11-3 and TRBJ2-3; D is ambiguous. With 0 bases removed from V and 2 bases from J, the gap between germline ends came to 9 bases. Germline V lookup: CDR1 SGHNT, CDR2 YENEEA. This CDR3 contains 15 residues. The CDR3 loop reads CASSLDGFLTDTQYF. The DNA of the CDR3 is TGTGCCAGCAGCTTAGACGGCTTCCTCACAGATACGCAGTATTTT.

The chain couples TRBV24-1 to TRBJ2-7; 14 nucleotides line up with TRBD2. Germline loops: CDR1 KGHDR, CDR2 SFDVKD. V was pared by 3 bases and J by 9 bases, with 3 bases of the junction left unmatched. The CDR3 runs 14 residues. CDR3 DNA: TGTGCCACCAGTGATCCCGGACTAGCGGGAGGGCAGTACTTC. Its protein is CATSDPGLAGGQYF.

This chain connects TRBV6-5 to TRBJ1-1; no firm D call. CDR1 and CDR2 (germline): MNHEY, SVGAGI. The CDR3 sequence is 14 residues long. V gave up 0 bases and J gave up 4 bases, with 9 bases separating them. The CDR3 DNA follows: TGTGCCAGCAGTTACTCGACCAGGAGCACTGAAGCTTTCTTT. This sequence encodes CASSYSTRSTEAFF.